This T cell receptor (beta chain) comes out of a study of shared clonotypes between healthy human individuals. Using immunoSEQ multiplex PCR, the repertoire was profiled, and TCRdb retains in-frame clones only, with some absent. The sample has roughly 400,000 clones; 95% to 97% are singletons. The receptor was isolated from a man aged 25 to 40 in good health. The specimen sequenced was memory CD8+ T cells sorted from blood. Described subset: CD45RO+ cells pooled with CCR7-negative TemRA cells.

CDR3 residues: CASSRAGSNQPQHF. CDR3 in DNA: TGTGCCAGCAGCCGGGCGGGTAGCAATCAGCCCCAGCATTTT. The chain has TRBV7-6 and TRBJ1-5; D remains ambiguous. CDR1 and CDR2 (germline): SGHVS, FNYEAQ. The CDR3 length is 14 residues. Between the trimmed V and J ends, which lost 5 bases and 0 bases, there was a span of 8 bases.